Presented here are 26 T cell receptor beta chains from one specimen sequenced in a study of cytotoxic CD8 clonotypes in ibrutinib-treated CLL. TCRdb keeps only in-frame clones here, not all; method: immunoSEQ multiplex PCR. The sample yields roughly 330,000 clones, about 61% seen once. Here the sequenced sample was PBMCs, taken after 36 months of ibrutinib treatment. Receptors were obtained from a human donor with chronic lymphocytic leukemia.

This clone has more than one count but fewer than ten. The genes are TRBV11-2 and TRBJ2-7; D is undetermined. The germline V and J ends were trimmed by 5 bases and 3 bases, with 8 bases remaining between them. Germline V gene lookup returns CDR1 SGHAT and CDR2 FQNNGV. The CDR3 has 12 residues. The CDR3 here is CASSTDVYEQYF. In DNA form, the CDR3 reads TGTGCCAGCAGCACTGACGTCTACGAGCAGTACTTC. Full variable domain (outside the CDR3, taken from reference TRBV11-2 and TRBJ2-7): EAGVAQSPRYKIIEKRQSVAFWCNPISGHATLYWYQQILGQGPKLLIQFQNNGVVDDSQLPKDRFSAERLKGVDSTLKIQPAKLEDSAVYLCASSTDVYEQYFGPGTRLTVT.

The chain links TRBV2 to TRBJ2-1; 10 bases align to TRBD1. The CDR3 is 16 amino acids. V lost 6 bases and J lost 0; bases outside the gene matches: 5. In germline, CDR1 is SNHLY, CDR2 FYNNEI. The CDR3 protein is CASSEGQGSSYNEQFF. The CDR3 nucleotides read TGTGCCAGCAGCGAGGGACAGGGGAGCTCCTACAATGAGCAGTTCTTC.

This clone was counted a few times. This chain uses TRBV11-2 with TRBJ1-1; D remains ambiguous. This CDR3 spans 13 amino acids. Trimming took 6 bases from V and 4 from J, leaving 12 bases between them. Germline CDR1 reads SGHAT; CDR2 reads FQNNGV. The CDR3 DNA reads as TGTGCCAGCAGGTTGGGAAGGGCCACTGAAGCTTTCTTT. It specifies CASRLGRATEAFF.

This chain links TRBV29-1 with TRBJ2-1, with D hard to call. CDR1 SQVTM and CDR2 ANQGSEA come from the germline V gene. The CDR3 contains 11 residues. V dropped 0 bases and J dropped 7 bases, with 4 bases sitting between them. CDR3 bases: TGCAGCGTTGAAGAATGGAATGAGCAGTTCTTC. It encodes CSVEEWNEQFF.

The CDR3 DNA sequence: TGTGCCACCAGCAGAGGTGGGGGGTATGGCTACACCTTC. As protein: CATSRGGGYGYTF. The rearrangement joins TRBV15 to TRBJ1-2; TRBD1 might be the D (5 bases). V shed 1 base and J shed 5 bases, with 8 bases lying between them. Germline V lookup: CDR1 LNHNV, CDR2 YYDKDF (reference sequence). The CDR3 runs to 13 residues.

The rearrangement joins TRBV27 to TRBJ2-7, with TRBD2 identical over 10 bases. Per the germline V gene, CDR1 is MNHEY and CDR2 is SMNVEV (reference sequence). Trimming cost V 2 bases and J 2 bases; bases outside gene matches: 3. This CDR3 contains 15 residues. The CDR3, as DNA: TGTGCCAGCAGTTTACGGGGACTAGCGCCCTACGAGCAGTACTTC. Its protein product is CASSLRGLAPYEQYF.

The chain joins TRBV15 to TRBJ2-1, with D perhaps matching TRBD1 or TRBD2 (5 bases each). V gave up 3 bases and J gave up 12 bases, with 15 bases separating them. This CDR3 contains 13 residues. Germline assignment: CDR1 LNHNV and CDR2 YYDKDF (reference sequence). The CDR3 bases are TGTGCCACCAGCAGGGGGGTAGGGATAGGGCAGTTCTTC. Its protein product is CATSRGVGIGQFF.

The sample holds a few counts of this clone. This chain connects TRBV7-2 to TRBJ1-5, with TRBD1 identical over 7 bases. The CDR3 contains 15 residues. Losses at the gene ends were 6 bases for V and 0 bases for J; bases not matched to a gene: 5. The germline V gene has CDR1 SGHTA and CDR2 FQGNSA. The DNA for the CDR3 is TGTGCCAGCAGAGAGACAGGGCATAGCAATCAGCCCCAGCATTTT. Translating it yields CASRETGHSNQPQHF.

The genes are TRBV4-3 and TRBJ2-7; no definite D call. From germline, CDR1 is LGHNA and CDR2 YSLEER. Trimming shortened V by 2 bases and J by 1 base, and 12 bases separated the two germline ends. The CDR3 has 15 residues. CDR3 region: CASSQRASQSYEQYF. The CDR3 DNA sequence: TGCGCCAGCAGCCAACGGGCTTCCCAATCCTACGAGCAGTACTTC.

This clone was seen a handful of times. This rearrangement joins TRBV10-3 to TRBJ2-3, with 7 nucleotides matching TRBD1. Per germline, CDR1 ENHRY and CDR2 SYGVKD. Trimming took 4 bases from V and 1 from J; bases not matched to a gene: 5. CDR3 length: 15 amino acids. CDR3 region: CAISGDRGRTDTQYF. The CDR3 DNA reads TGTGCCATCAGTGGGGACAGAGGACGCACAGATACGCAGTATTTT.

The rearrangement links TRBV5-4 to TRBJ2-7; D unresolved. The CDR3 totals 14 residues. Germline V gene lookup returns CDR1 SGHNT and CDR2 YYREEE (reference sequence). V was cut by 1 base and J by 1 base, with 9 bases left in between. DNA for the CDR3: TGTGCCAGCAGCTTGAAAGGGCATTCCTACGAGCAGTACTTC. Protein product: CASSLKGHSYEQYF.

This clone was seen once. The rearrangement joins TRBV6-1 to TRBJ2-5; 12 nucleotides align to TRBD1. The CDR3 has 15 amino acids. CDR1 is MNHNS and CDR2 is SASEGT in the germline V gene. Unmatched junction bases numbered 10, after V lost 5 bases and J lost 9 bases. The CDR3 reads CASSTGTGGPASQYF. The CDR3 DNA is TGTGCCAGCAGTACCGGGACAGGGGGCCCCGCGTCCCAGTACTTC.

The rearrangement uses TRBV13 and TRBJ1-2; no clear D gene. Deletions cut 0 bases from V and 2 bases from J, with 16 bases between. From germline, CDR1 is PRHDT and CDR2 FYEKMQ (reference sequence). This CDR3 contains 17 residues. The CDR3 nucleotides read TGTGCCAGCAGCTTAGGAATCGGTGGCCACACCAACTATGGCTACACCTTC. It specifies CASSLGIGGHTNYGYTF.

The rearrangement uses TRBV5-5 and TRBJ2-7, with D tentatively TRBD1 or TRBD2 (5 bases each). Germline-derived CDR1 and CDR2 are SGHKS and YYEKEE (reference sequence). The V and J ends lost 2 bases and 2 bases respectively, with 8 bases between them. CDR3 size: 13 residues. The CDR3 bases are TGTGCCAGCAGCTTCGGGGCTACCTACGAGCAGTACTTC. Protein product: CASSFGATYEQYF.

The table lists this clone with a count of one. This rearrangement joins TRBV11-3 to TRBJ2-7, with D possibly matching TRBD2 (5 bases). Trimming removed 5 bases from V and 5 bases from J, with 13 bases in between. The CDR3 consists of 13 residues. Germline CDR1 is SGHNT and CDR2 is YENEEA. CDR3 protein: CASSLLRGNEQYF. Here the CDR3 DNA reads TGTGCCAGCAGCCTCTTACGAGGGAACGAGCAGTACTTC. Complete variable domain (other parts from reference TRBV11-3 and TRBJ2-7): EAGVVQSPRYKIIEKKQPVAFWCNPISGHNTLYWYLQNLGQGPELLIRYENEEAVDDSQLPKDRFSAERLKGVDSTLKIQPAELGDSAVYLCASSLLRGNEQYFGPGTRLTVT.

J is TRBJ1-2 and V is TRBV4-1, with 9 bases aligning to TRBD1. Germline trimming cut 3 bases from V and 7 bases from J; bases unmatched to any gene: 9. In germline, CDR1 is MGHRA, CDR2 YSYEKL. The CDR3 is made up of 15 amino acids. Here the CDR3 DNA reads TGCGCCAGCAGCCAGACAGGGGGAGGACTAGTTGGCTACACCTTC. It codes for CASSQTGGGLVGYTF.

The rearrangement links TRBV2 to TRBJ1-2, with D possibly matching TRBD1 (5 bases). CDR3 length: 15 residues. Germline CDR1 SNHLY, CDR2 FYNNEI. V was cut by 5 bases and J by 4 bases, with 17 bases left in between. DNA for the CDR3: TGTGCCAGCAGTTGGGACGTCCAGGTTGGCTATGGCTACACCTTC. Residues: CASSWDVQVGYGYTF. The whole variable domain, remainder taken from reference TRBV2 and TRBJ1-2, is EPEVTQTPSHQVTQMGQEVILRCVPISNHLYFYWYRQILGQKVEFLVSFYNNEISEKSEIFDDQFSVERPDGSNFTLKIRSTKLEDSAMYFCASSWDVQVGYGYTFGSGTRLTVV.

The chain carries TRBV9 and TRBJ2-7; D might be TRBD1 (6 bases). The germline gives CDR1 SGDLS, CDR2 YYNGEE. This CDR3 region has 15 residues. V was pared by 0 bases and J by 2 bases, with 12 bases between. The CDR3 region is CASSVARDNTYEQYF. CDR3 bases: TGTGCCAGCAGCGTAGCCCGGGACAACACCTACGAGCAGTACTTC.

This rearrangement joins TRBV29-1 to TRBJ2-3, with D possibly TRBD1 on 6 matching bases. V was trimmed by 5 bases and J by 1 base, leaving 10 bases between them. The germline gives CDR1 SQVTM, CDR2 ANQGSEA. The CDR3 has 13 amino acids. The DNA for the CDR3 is TGCAGCGTTCCTAGACAGGGCACAGATACGCAGTATTTT. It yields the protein CSVPRQGTDTQYF.

CDR3 in DNA: TGTGCCAGTGACGTGGTCCGCACTGAAGCTTTCTTT. Its translation is CASDVVRTEAFF. The chain recombines TRBV6-1 with TRBJ1-1; D is ambiguous. The CDR3 extends over 12 amino acids. V lost 9 bases and J 4 bases, leaving 12 bases between the germline ends. The V gene's germline CDR1 is MNHNS and CDR2 SASEGT.

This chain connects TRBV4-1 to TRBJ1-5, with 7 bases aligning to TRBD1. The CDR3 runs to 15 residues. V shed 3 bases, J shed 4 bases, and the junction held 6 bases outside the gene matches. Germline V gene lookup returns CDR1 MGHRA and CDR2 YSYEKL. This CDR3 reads CASSQFAGGNQPQHF. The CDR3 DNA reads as TGCGCCAGCAGCCAGTTCGCAGGGGGTAATCAGCCCCAGCATTTT.

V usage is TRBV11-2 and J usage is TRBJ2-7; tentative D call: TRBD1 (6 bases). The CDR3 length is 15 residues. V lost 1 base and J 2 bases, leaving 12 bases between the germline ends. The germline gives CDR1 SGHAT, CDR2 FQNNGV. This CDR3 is CASSLVGGGTYEQYF. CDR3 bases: TGTGCCAGCAGCTTAGTTGGGGGCGGCACCTACGAGCAGTACTTC.

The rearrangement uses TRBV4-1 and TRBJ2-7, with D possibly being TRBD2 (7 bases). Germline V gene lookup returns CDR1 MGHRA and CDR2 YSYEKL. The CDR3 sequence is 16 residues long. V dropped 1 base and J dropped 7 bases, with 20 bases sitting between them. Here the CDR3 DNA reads TGCGCCAGCAGCCAAGCCTCCTCCCGGGGGGCGGGTGAGCAGTACTTC. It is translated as CASSQASSRGAGEQYF.

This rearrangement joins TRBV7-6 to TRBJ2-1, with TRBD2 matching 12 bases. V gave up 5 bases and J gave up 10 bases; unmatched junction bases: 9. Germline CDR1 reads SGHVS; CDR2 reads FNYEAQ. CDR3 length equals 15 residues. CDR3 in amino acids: CASSLGLAGFGEQFF. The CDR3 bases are TGTGCCAGCAGCCTGGGACTAGCGGGTTTTGGAGAGCAGTTCTTC. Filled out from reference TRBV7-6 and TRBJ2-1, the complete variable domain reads GAGVSQSPRYKVTKRGQDVALRCDPISGHVSLYWYRQALGQGPEFLTYFNYEAQQDKSGLPNDRFSAERPEGSISTLTIQRTEQRDSAMYRCASSLGLAGFGEQFFGPGTRLTVL.

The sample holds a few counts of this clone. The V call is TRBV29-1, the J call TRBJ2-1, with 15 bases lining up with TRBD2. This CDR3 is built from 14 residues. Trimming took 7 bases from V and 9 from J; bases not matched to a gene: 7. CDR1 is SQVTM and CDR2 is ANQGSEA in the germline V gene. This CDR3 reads CSAAGTSGGIEQFF. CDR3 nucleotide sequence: TGCAGCGCGGCCGGGACTAGCGGGGGGATTGAGCAGTTCTTC.

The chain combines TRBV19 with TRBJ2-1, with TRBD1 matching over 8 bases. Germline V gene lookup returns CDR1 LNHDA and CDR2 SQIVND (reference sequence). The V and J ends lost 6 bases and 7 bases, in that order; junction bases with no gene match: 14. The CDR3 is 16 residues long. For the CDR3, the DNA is TGTGCCAGTAGGGGACAGGCGGGTAGTAACGGGAATGAGCAGTTCTTC. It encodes CASRGQAGSNGNEQFF.